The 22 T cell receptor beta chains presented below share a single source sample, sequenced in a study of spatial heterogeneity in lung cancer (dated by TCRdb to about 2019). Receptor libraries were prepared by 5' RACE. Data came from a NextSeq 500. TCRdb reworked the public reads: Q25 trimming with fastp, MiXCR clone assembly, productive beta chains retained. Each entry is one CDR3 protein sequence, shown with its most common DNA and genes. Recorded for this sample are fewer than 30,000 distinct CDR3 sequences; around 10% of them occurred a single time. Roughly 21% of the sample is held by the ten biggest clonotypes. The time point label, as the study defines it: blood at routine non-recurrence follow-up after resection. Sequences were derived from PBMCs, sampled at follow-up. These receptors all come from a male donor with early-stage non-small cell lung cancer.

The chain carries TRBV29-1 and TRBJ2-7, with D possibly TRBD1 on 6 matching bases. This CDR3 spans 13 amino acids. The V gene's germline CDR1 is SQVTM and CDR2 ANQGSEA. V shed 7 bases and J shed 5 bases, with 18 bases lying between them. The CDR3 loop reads CSAQGNRDHEQYF. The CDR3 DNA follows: TGCAGCGCACAGGGTAACAGGGACCACGAGCAGTACTTC.

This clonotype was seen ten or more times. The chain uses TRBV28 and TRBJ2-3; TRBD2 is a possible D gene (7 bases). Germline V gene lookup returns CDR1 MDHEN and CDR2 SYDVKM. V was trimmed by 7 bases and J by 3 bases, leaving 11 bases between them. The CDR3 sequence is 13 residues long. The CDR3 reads CASKGGGTDTQYF. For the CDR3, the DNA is TGTGCCAGCAAGGGGGGGGGAACAGATACGCAGTATTTT.

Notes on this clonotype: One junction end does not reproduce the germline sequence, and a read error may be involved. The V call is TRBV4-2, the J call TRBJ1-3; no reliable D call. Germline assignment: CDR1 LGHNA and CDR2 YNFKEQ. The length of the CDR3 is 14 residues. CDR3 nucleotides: TGTGCCAACAGCCAAGATCCTCTAGGAAACACCATATATTTT. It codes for CANSQDPLGNTIYF.

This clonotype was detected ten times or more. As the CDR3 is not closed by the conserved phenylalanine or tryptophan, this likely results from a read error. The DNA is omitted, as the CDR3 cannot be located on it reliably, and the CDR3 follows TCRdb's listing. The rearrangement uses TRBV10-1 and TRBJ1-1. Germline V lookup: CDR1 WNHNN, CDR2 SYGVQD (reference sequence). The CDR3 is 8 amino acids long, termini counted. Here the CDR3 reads CASSYKDG.

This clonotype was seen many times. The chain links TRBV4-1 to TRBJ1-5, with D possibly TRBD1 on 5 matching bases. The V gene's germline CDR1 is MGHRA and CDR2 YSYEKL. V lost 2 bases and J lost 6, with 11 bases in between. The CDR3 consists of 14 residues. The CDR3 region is CASSQNGGVQPQHF. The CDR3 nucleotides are TGCGCCAGCAGCCAAAATGGGGGAGTTCAGCCCCAGCATTTT.

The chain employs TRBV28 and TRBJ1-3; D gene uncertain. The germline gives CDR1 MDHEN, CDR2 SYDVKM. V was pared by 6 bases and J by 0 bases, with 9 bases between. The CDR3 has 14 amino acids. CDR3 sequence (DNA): TGTGCCAGCAGCCCCGGGATCTCTGGAAACACCATATATTTT. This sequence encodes CASSPGISGNTIYF.

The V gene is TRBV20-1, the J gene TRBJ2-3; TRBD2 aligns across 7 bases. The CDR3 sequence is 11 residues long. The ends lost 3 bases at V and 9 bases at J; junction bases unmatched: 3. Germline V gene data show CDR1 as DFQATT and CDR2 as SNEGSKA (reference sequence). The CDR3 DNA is TGCAGTGCTAGCTCTAGCGGCACGCAGTATTTT. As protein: CSASSSGTQYF.

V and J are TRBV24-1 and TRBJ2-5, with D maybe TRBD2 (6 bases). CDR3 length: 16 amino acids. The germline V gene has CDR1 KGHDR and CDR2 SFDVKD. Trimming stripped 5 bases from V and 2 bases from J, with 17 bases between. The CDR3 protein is CATSASWGVPQETQYF. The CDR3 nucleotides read TGTGCCACCAGTGCATCTTGGGGGGTTCCGCAAGAGACCCAGTACTTC.

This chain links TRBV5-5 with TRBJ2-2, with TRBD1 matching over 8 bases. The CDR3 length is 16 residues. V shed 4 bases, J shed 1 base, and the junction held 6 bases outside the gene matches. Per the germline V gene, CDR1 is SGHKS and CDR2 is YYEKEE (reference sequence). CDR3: CASSPPDRENTGELFF. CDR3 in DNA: TGTGCCAGCAGCCCCCCGGACAGGGAGAACACCGGGGAGCTGTTTTTT.

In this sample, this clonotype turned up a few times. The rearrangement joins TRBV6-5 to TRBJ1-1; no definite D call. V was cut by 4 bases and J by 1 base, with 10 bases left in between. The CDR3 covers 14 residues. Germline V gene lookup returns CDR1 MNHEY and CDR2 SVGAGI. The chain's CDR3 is CASSSSDKNTEAFF. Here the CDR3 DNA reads TGTGCCAGCAGTTCGTCCGACAAGAACACTGAAGCTTTCTTT.

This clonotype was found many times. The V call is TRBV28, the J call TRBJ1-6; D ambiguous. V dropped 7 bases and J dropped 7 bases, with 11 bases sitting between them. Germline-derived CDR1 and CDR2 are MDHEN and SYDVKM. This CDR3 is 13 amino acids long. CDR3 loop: CASTLSGNSPLHF. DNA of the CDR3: TGTGCCAGCACCCTATCGGGGAATTCACCCCTCCACTTT.

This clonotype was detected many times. The CDR3 DNA follows: TGTGCCAGCAGCTTGACCGGGGGTGGGCAGACCCAGTACTTC. This gives the protein CASSLTGGGQTQYF. The V gene is TRBV5-5, the J gene TRBJ2-5; D might be TRBD2 (6 bases). Per the germline V gene, CDR1 is SGHKS and CDR2 is YYEKEE (reference sequence). This CDR3 region has 14 residues. Between the trimmed V and J ends, which lost 1 base and 6 bases, there was a span of 13 bases.

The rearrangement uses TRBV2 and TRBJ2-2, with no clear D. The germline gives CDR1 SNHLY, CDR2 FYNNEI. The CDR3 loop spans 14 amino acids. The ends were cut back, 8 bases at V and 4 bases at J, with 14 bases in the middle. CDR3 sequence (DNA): TGTGCCAGCGGCCCCGTTAGGAGCACCGGGGAGCTGTTTTTT. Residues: CASGPVRSTGELFF. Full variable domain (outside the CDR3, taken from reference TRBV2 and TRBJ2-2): EPEVTQTPSHQVTQMGQEVILRCVPISNHLYFYWYRQILGQKVEFLVSFYNNEISEKSEIFDDQFSVERPDGSNFTLKIRSTKLEDSAMYFCASGPVRSTGELFFGEGSRLTVL.

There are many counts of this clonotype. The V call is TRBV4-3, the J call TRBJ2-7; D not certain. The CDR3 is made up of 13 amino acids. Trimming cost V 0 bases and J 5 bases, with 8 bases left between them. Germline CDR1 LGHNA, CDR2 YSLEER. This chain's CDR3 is CASSQDKLDEQYF. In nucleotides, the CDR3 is TGCGCCAGCAGCCAAGATAAATTAGACGAGCAGTACTTC.

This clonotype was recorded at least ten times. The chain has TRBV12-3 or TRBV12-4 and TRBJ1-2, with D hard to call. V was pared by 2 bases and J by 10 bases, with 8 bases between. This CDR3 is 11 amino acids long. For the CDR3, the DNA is TGTGCCAGCAGTTTAACGAGAGTCTACACCTTC. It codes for CASSLTRVYTF.

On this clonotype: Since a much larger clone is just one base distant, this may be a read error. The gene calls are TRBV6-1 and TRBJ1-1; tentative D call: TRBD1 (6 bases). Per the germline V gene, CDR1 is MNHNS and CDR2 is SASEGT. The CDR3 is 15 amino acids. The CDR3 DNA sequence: TGTGTCAGCAGTGTTCGGGGAGGGGGTGGCACTGAAGCTTTCTTT. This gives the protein CVSSVRGGGGTEAFF.

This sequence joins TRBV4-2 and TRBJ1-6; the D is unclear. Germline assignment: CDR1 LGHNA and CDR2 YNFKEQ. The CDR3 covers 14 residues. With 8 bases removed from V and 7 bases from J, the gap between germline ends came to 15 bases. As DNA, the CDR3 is TGTGCCAGCGGATCGGGCGAGTTAAATTCACCCCTCCACTTT. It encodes CASGSGELNSPLHF.

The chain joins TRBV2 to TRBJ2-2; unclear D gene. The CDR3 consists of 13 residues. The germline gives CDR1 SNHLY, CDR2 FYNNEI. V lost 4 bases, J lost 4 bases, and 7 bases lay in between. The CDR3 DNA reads TGTGCCAGCAGTGGAATCGCCACCGGGGAGCTGTTTTTT. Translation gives CASSGIATGELFF.

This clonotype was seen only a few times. The CDR3 DNA reads as TGCGCCAGCAGCTTGGACGGGACAAACGTTAACTATGGCTACACCTTC. Its translation is CASSLDGTNVNYGYTF. The chain is built from TRBV5-1 and TRBJ1-2; TRBD1 might be the D (6 bases). Between the trimmed V and J ends, which lost 0 bases and 1 base, there was a span of 13 bases. This CDR3 has 16 residues. In germline, CDR1 is SGHRS, CDR2 YFSETQ.

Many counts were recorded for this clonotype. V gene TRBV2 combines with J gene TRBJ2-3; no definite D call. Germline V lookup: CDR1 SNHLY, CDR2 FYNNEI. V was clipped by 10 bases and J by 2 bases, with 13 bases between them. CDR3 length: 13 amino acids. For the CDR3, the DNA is TGTGCCAACCTACGGACCCTCACAGATACGCAGTATTTT. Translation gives CANLRTLTDTQYF.

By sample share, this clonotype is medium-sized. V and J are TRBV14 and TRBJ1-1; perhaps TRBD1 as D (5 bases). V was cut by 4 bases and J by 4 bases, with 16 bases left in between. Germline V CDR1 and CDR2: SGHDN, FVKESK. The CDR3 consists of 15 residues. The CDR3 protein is CASSPLSRGSTEAFF. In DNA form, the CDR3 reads TGTGCCAGCAGCCCCCTAAGTCGGGGCTCCACTGAAGCTTTCTTT.

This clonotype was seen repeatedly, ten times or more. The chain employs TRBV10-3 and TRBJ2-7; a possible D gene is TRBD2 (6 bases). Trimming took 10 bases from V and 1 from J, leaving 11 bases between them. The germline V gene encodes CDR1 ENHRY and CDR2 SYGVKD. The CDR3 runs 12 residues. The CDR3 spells CASGGDSYEQYF. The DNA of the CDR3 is TGTGCCAGCGGCGGGGATTCCTACGAGCAGTACTTC.